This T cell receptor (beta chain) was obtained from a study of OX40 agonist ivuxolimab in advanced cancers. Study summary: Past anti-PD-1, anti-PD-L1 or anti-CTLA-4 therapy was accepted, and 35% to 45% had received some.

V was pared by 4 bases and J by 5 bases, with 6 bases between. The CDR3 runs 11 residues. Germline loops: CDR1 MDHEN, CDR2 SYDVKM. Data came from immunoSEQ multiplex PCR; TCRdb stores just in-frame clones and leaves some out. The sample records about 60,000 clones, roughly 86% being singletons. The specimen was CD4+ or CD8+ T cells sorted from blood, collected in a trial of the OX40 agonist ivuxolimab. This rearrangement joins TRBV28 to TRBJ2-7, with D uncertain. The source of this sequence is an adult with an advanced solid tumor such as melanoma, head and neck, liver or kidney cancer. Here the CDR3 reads CASSSRDEQYF. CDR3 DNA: TGTGCCAGCAGTTCACGGGACGAGCAGTACTTC. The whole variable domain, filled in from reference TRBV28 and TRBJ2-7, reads DVKVTQSSRYLVKRTGEKVFLECVQDMDHENMFWYRQDPGLGLRLIYFSYDVKMKEKGDIPEGYSVSREKKERFSLILESASTNQTSMYLCASSSRDEQYFGPGTRLTVT.